The 21 T cell receptor beta chains in this list originate from one sample, sequenced in a study of blood T cell repertoires in COVID-19. Clones were read by immunoSEQ multiplex PCR, and TCRdb kept only the in-frame ones, dropping some. This sample yields approximately 100,000 clones, of which 81% are seen a single time; around 11% belongs to the top ten. The sequencing sample was made of peripheral blood. The receptor source for this set is a woman over 75 with acute or convalescent COVID-19.

This sequence joins TRBV5-6 and TRBJ1-6; TRBD1 might be the D (5 bases). Trimming took off 4 bases at V and 0 bases at J, with 11 bases between the two ends. CDR3 size: 16 residues. CDR1 SGHDT and CDR2 YYEEEE come from the germline V gene. This CDR3 reads CASSPRGSSYNSPLHF. The CDR3 coding sequence is TGTGCCAGCAGCCCGCGGGGGAGCTCCTATAATTCACCCCTCCACTTT.

The chain links TRBV11-2 to TRBJ1-3; 8 nucleotides align to TRBD1. V was pared by 5 bases and J by 3 bases, with 6 bases of the junction left unmatched. This CDR3 contains 15 residues. The germline V gene has CDR1 SGHAT and CDR2 FQNNGV. DNA of the CDR3: TGTGCCAGCAGCCTAACAGGGGGAGGTGGAAACACCATATATTTT. It encodes CASSLTGGGGNTIYF.

This clone was seen a handful of times. The J gene is TRBJ1-6, the V gene TRBV18, with 7 nucleotides matching TRBD1. There are 20 residues in the CDR3. The V and J ends lost 2 bases and 9 bases, in that order; junction bases with no gene match: 22. Germline loops: CDR1 KGHSH, CDR2 LQKENI. The CDR3, as DNA: TGTGCCAGCTCACCATCCCGGAAATTTGTTGGCCTGAACAGGGGTTCACCCCTCCACTTT. Residues: CASSPSRKFVGLNRGSPLHF.

The gene calls are TRBV7-8 and TRBJ1-2; 7 bases map to TRBD1. Germline values: CDR1 SGHVS, CDR2 FQNEAQ. This CDR3 comprises 16 residues. With V trimmed by 2 bases and J by 3 bases, 9 bases remained unmatched. The chain's CDR3 is CASSLSQGVWDYGYTF. Written as DNA, the CDR3 is TGTGCCAGCAGCTTATCGCAGGGGGTTTGGGACTATGGCTACACCTTC.

The rearrangement joins TRBV27 to TRBJ2-7; D ambiguous. In germline, CDR1 is MNHEY, CDR2 SMNVEV (reference sequence). The CDR3 sequence is 14 residues long. V lost 7 bases, J lost 5 bases, and 18 bases lay in between. Here the CDR3 DNA reads TGTGCCAGCACCAACCCCACCCGAAGCCACGAGCAGTACTTC. Encoded protein: CASTNPTRSHEQYF.

The V gene is TRBV6-5, the J gene TRBJ1-2; TRBD1 might be the D (6 bases). This CDR3 spans 13 amino acids. Germline V gene sequence: CDR1 MNHEY, CDR2 SVGAGI. The germline V and J ends were trimmed by 6 bases and 13 bases, with 21 bases remaining between them. CDR3 sequence reads: CASSLRQALLGTF. CDR3 DNA: TGTGCCAGCAGCCTAAGACAGGCGTTGTTGGGCACCTTC.

For the CDR3, the DNA is TGTGCCAGCAGCCAAGAGCGGGACAGACTTCACTCTGGAAACACCATATATTTT. Encoded protein: CASSQERDRLHSGNTIYF. This chain links TRBV3-1 (or the pseudogene TRBV3-2) with TRBJ1-3, with 7 nucleotides matching TRBD1. CDR3 length: 18 amino acids. Germline V lookup: CDR1 LGHDT, CDR2 YNNKEL (reference sequence). V lost 0 bases and J lost 0; bases outside the gene matches: 8.

The genes are TRBV7-9 and TRBJ2-2; tentatively, D is TRBD2 (6 bases). V gave up 3 bases and J gave up 4 bases, with 12 bases separating them. Germline V lookup: CDR1 SEHNR, CDR2 FQNEAQ (reference sequence). The CDR3 has 15 amino acids. The CDR3 coding sequence is TGTGCCAGCAGCTTGGGGGGAACCCCCACCGGGGAGCTGTTTTTT. As protein: CASSLGGTPTGELFF. The complete variable domain, with remaining parts taken from reference TRBV7-9 and TRBJ2-2, reads DTGVSQNPRHKITKRGQNVTFRCDPISEHNRLYWYRQTLGQGPEFLTYFQNEAQLEKSRLLSDRFSAERPKGSFSTLEIQRTEQGDSAMYLCASSLGGTPTGELFFGEGSRLTVL.

The chain couples TRBV7-9 to TRBJ2-1; the D gene is possibly TRBD1 (5 bases). The V and J ends lost 4 bases and 1 base respectively, with 14 bases between them. Per germline, CDR1 SEHNR and CDR2 FQNEAQ (reference sequence). The CDR3 sequence is 16 residues long. The CDR3 sequence: CASSSDAGFSYNEQFF. As DNA, the CDR3 is TGTGCCAGCAGCTCCGACGCAGGGTTTTCCTACAATGAGCAGTTCTTC.

This clone was observed a few times. The gene calls are TRBV28 and TRBJ1-2, with 7 bases matching TRBD1. The CDR3 extends over 15 amino acids. V lost 5 bases, J lost 4 bases, and 10 bases stayed unmatched. Per germline, CDR1 MDHEN and CDR2 SYDVKM. CDR3 in amino acids: CASSTGTVGGYGYTF. CDR3 bases: TGTGCCAGCAGTACAGGGACAGTGGGGGGCTATGGCTACACCTTC.

On this clone: The junction differs from germline at one of its ends, possibly a read error. V usage is TRBV2 and J usage is TRBJ2-2, with D unclear. The V gene's germline CDR1 is SNHLY and CDR2 FYNNEI. The CDR3 extends over 14 amino acids. The CDR3 nucleotides read TGTACCAGCAAAACAGACGGGAACACCGGGGAGCTGTTTTTT. Its translation is CTSKTDGNTGELFF.

The J gene is TRBJ1-2, the V gene TRBV3-1 (or the pseudogene TRBV3-2); D ambiguous. V lost 11 bases to trimming and J lost 8 bases, with 24 bases between them. The CDR3 is made up of 14 amino acids. Germline V CDR1 and CDR2: LGHDT, YNNKEL (reference sequence). CDR3 region: CAAAGDGSPPGYTF. The CDR3 DNA reads TGTGCCGCAGCGGGAGACGGGTCACCCCCGGGCTACACCTTC.

The chain couples TRBV20-1 to TRBJ1-3; weak D call: TRBD1 (5 bases). Trimming pared 3 bases from V and 4 bases from J, leaving 22 bases between. The CDR3 runs 17 residues. From germline, CDR1 is DFQATT and CDR2 SNEGSKA (reference sequence). The CDR3 coding sequence is TGCAGTGCTAGTGGTGGGGGGTCCTTGTCGTCAGGAAACACCATATATTTT. It yields the protein CSASGGGSLSSGNTIYF.

The CDR3 loop reads CASSVGSGGDQYF. CDR3 bases: TGTGCCAGCAGCGTGGGTAGCGGGGGAGACCAGTACTTC. The chain is built from TRBV9 and TRBJ2-5, with 9 bases that match TRBD2. CDR3 size: 13 residues. V dropped 2 bases and J dropped 10; count of bases not matched to a gene: 6. Germline V lookup: CDR1 SGDLS, CDR2 YYNGEE.

The chain joins TRBV9 to TRBJ2-4, with TRBD1 matching 7 bases. CDR1 SGDLS and CDR2 YYNGEE come from the germline V gene. V trimming: 4 bases; J trimming: 5 bases; junction bases outside the gene matches: 9. CDR3 length: 15 residues. This CDR3 reads CASSPQTGWENIQYF. CDR3 bases: TGTGCCAGCAGCCCGCAGACAGGGTGGGAAAACATTCAGTACTTC.

The CDR3 coding sequence is TGTGCCAGCAGCTTGCGGGGGCGGAGCTCCTATAATTCACCCCTCCACTTT. Amino acids: CASSLRGRSSYNSPLHF. The chain couples TRBV11-2 to TRBJ1-6, with D possibly being TRBD1 (6 bases). Germline V CDR1 and CDR2: SGHAT, FQNNGV. The CDR3 consists of 17 residues. The V and J ends lost 3 bases and 0 bases respectively, with 12 bases between them.

This clone is a singleton in its sample. J is TRBJ1-2 and V is TRBV4-1; 8 nucleotides match TRBD1. Per germline, CDR1 MGHRA and CDR2 YSYEKL. The length of the CDR3 is 16 residues. V dropped 2 bases and J dropped 0; count of bases not matched to a gene: 5. CDR3 loop: CASSQLTGASNYGYTF. CDR3 nucleotides: TGCGCCAGCAGCCAACTGACAGGGGCTTCTAACTATGGCTACACCTTC.

This sequence joins TRBV7-6 and TRBJ2-1, with TRBD1 identical over 9 bases. Germline V CDR1 and CDR2: SGHVS, FNYEAQ. V dropped 5 bases and J dropped 6; count of bases not matched to a gene: 5. The CDR3 sequence is 14 residues long. The CDR3 coding sequence is TGTGCCAGCAGCAACCGGGACAGGGCCAATGAGCAGTTCTTC. This translates into CASSNRDRANEQFF.

The chain carries TRBV28 and TRBJ2-1; D perhaps matches TRBD2 (5 bases). The CDR3 is made up of 12 amino acids. The V gene's germline CDR1 is MDHEN and CDR2 SYDVKM. The V and J ends lost 7 bases and 4 bases respectively, with 8 bases between them. For the CDR3, the DNA is TGTGCCAGCACCCCGGGGTACAATGAGCAGTTCTTC. Protein product: CASTPGYNEQFF.

The CDR3 region is CASSVSSREGSPLHF. CDR3 nucleotide sequence: TGTGCCAGCAGCGTAAGCAGCAGGGAAGGTTCACCCCTCCACTTT. The rearrangement uses TRBV9 and TRBJ1-6; D possibly corresponds to TRBD1 (5 bases). The ends were cut back, 1 base at V and 9 bases at J, with 14 bases in the middle. Germline V gene lookup returns CDR1 SGDLS and CDR2 YYNGEE. This CDR3 is 15 amino acids long.

V is TRBV6-6 and J is TRBJ1-5; the D gene is possibly TRBD1 (6 bases). Trimming removed 7 bases at V and 0 bases at J, with 13 bases between. Germline lookup yields CDR1 MNHNY and CDR2 SVGAGI (reference sequence). This CDR3 has 15 amino acids. The CDR3 region has the DNA TGTGCCAGCAAGGGGGACACCACTAGCAATCAGCCCCAGCATTTT. Translation gives CASKGDTTSNQPQHF.